The source of this TCR beta chain is a study of blood T cell repertoires in COVID-19. Study information: The United States, Italy and Spain supplied acute and convalescent COVID-19 samples. In each case, the material was cDNA or gDNA derived from T cells, B-cell-depleted T cells, or PBMCs.

Only in-frame clones appear in the TCRdb table, and some are missing; sequencing was by immunoSEQ multiplex PCR. Among about 150,000 clones, around 84% were seen once, and the ten largest hold 2.5% to 3%. The germline V gene encodes CDR1 ENHRY and CDR2 SYGVKD. The CDR3 has 14 residues. Losses at the gene ends were 6 bases for V and 8 bases for J; bases not matched to a gene: 10. This rearrangement joins TRBV10-3 to TRBJ1-1; TRBD1 matches at 9 bases. The origin of this receptor is an elderly woman with COVID-19, enrolled during active disease. Specimen: peripheral blood. The DNA for the CDR3 is TGTGCCATCAGCCAAGGGACAGGGAGTCGGGAAGCTTTCTTT. Amino acid sequence: CAISQGTGSREAFF.